This T cell receptor beta chain comes out of a study of PD-L1 blockade in urothelial cancer. Across the whole study: Prior regimens of chemotherapy numbered 0 to 3 per patient. The authors examined blood 3 weeks (second dose) and 6 weeks after treatment start. The median T cell count in blood samples was 141,255.

Patients' urothelial carcinoma was locally advanced or metastatic. TCRdb's copy holds only in-frame clones and misses some; the assay was immunoSEQ multiplex PCR. The data hold 65,000 to 80,000 clones, with less than 90% observed a single time. The specimen comprised PBMCs, sampled around atezolizumab (anti-PD-L1) treatment. This clonotype originated in an older man with urothelial cancer.

CDR3 DNA sequence: TGTGCCAGCAGCTTGGACAGGGGCAATCAGCCCCAGCATTTT. Encoded protein: CASSLDRGNQPQHF. The V call is TRBV11-2, the J call TRBJ1-5; 8 bases agree with TRBD1. The germline gives CDR1 SGHAT, CDR2 FQNNGV. V lost 3 bases, J lost 2 bases, and 0 bases stayed unmatched. This CDR3 is built from 14 residues.